The present T cell receptor (beta chain) was sequenced within a study of PD-L1 blockade in urothelial cancer. The CDR3 contains 18 residues. With 6 bases clipped from V and 2 bases from J, the junction kept 12 bases outside the gene matches. Germline V CDR1 and CDR2: MNHEY, SMNVEV (reference sequence). As concerns this clone: Its specificity is not known.

The time point here: pretreatment peripheral blood. Notes on the study in general: Larger 3-week expansion of tumor-associated blood clones was seen in durable-benefit patients.

Profiling relied on immunoSEQ multiplex PCR, and the TCRdb table lists in-frame clones only, not all of them. The sample has around 71,000 clones; roughly 80% are singletons. The chain recombines TRBV27 with TRBJ2-1, with 11 nucleotides matching TRBD2. The specimen was PBMCs, collected around atezolizumab (anti-PD-L1) treatment. The source of this sequence is a man between 40 and 49 years old with urothelial cancer. In DNA, the CDR3 is TGTGCCAGCAGACGCGGGACTAGCGGTCTAAGGGCCTACAATGAGCAGTTCTTC. Encoded protein: CASRRGTSGLRAYNEQFF.